This T cell receptor beta chain came from a study of neurological immune-mediated disorders. In its sample, this clonotype was seen a few times. The target antigen is unknown. Study results and limitations: One related-CDR3 cluster, found by phylogenetic grouping, held repertoires of 18 of 34 multiple sclerosis patients and is a possible signature. The most TCR clonal expansion was seen in HTLV-1-associated myelopathy, whereas the least was seen in multiple sclerosis, below the level in healthy controls.

Synthesis of cDNA used 5'RACE (with 10-nucleotide random UMIs). TCRdb reanalysed the 5' RACE reads using MiXCR and keeps one entry per CDR3 protein. The top ten hold 2.5% to 3% of the sample, which has approximately 100,000 distinct CDR3 sequences, 3.5% seen once. This receptor was taken from a woman aged 50 to 60 with multiple sclerosis. Specimen: PBMCs.

CDR3 sequence: CATYDTYSNQPQHF. CDR3 DNA sequence: TGTGCCACCTACGATACGTATAGCAATCAGCCCCAGCATTTT. The chain joins TRBV14 to TRBJ1-5; the D is unclear. The CDR3 covers 14 residues. V lost 10 bases, J lost 0 bases, and 13 bases lay in between. Germline CDR1 is SGHDN and CDR2 is FVKESK. The whole variable domain, filled in from reference TRBV14 and TRBJ1-5, reads EAGVTQFPSHSVIEKGQTVTLRCDPISGHDNLYWYRRVMGKEIKFLLHFVKESKQDESGMPNNRFLAERTGGTYSTLKVQPAELEDSGVYFCATYDTYSNQPQHFGDGTRLSIL.